A selection of T cell receptor beta chains follows, all from one sample in a study of T-cell reconstitution after alpha-beta-depleted transplantation in children. TCRdb re-analysed the PCR reads in MiXCR, keeping a single row per CDR3 protein. The table has about 210,000 distinct CDR3 sequences, approximately 15% seen once; the top ten hold around 45%. The specimen comprised PBMCs, mostly from graft donor cells, sampled 360 days after TCRalphabeta/CD19-depleted stem cell transplant. The receptors shown here come from a male patient between 2 and 10 years old who had a stem cell transplant for acute lymphoblastic leukemia, so the T cells may come from the graft donor. Both conserved end residues are part of each CDR3. Fields, in order: J gene, clone size, V gene, D gene, CDR3 protein, CDR3 DNA. The D gene is left open where the match is weak. Only some rows state a clone size, as once, few, many or a class for expanded clones.

j_gene: TRBJ2-7; abundance: few; v_gene: TRBV20-1; d_gene: TRBD1; CDR3aa: CSARDPGQGRHEQYF; CDR3nt: TGCAGTGCTAGAGACCCGGGACAGGGGAGGCACGAGCAGTACTTC
j_gene: TRBJ2-1; abundance: .; v_gene: TRBV20-1; d_gene: TRBD2; CDR3aa: CSARRGGLASYNEQFF; CDR3nt: TGCAGTGCTAGACGGGGCGGACTAGCGTCGTACAATGAGCAGTTCTTC
j_gene: TRBJ2-7; abundance: .; v_gene: TRBV7-6; d_gene: TRBD2; CDR3aa: CASSLRAGNSYEQYF; CDR3nt: TGTGCCAGCAGCCTAAGAGCGGGGAACTCCTACGAGCAGTACTTC
j_gene: TRBJ1-2; abundance: few; v_gene: TRBV29-1; d_gene: TRBD1; CDR3aa: CSVEGPGQGHGYTF; CDR3nt: TGCAGCGTTGAGGGCCCGGGACAGGGTCATGGCTACACCTTC
j_gene: TRBJ1-5; abundance: .; v_gene: TRBV10-3; d_gene: .; CDR3aa: CATTPGPGGNQPQHF; CDR3nt: TGTGCCACAACTCCGGGACCGGGCGGCAATCAGCCCCAGCATTTT
j_gene: TRBJ2-1; abundance: .; v_gene: TRBV27; d_gene: .; CDR3aa: CASNLDPSPSYNEQFF; CDR3nt: TGTGCCAGCAACCTTGATCCCAGCCCCTCCTACAATGAGCAGTTCTTC
j_gene: TRBJ2-3; abundance: few; v_gene: TRBV10-3; d_gene: .; CDR3aa: CAISEIMSGYTDTQYF; CDR3nt: TGTGCCATCAGTGAGATTATGAGCGGATACACAGATACGCAGTATTTT
j_gene: TRBJ1-2; abundance: .; v_gene: TRBV7-9; d_gene: .; CDR3aa: CASSLDAEVGDTF; CDR3nt: TGTGCCAGCAGCTTAGACGCTGAGGTGGGCGACACCTTC
j_gene: TRBJ2-1; abundance: .; v_gene: TRBV7-8; d_gene: .; CDR3aa: CASSLRENNEQFF; CDR3nt: TGTGCCAGCAGCTTACGGGAGAACAATGAGCAGTTCTTC
j_gene: TRBJ1-1; abundance: .; v_gene: TRBV5-1; d_gene: .; CDR3aa: CASSTPGPYTEAFF; CDR3nt: TGCGCCAGCAGTACCCCCGGGCCCTACACTGAAGCTTTCTTT
j_gene: TRBJ2-5; abundance: few; v_gene: TRBV9; d_gene: TRBD1; CDR3aa: CASSGGTGVQETQYF; CDR3nt: TGTGCCAGCAGCGGAGGGACAGGGGTTCAAGAGACCCAGTACTTC
j_gene: TRBJ1-1; abundance: many; v_gene: TRBV7-9; d_gene: TRBD1; CDR3aa: CASSAQTGENTEAFF; CDR3nt: TGTGCCAGCAGCGCTCAGACAGGGGAGAACACTGAAGCTTTCTTT